Listed below are T cell receptor beta chains from one sample, sequenced in a study of CD8+CD57+ T cells in acquired aplastic anemia. TCRdb processed the reads anew with MiXCR; each CDR3 protein has one entry. The sample has about 160,000 distinct CDR3 sequences, around 50% seen once. Input material: sorted CD4+, CD8+, or CD8+CD57+ T cells (not recorded which) from PBMCs. Receptor source: a human donor with aplastic anemia. The CDR3 runs from the conserved cysteine through the conserved F or W. Each record gives: D gene, clone size, V gene, J gene, CDR3 DNA, CDR3 protein. The D gene is left open where the match is weak. Rows give clone size only sometimes, using once, few, many, or a class for an expanded clone.

TRBD1	many	TRBV2	TRBJ1-6	TGTGCCAGCAGGGCCACAGGGGGAAATTCACCCCTCCACTTT	CASRATGGNSPLHF
TRBD2	many	TRBV18	TRBJ2-7	TGTGCCAGCTCACCCCCACGGGGGGACCGCTACGAGCAGTACTTC	CASSPPRGDRYEQYF
-	-	TRBV19	TRBJ2-7	TGTGCCAGTAGTACGGGACTCCACGGATACGAGCGGTACTTC	CASSTGLHGYERYF
TRBD2	many	TRBV7-3	TRBJ2-5	TGTGCCAGCAGCTTAGGCGGGAGGGCCGGGGAGACCCAGTACTTC	CASSLGGRAGETQYF
-	many	TRBV18	TRBJ2-5	TGTGCCAGCTCACTCGGGCAGGAAGAGACCCAGTACTTC	CASSLGQEETQYF
-	once	TRBV15	TRBJ2-2	TGTGCCAGCAGCACCCAAACCGGGGAGCTGTTTTTT	CASSTQTGELFF
-	many	TRBV2	TRBJ1-6	TGTGCCAGCAGTGATAGGGGTGGGCGCTCGATTAATTCACCCCTCCACTTT	CASSDRGGRSINSPLHF
-	-	TRBV5-5	TRBJ1-2	TGTGCCAGCAGCTTCAATCCGGGACATGGTGGCGGCTACGCCTTC	CASSFNPGHGGGYAF
TRBD1	many	TRBV9	TRBJ2-1	TGTGCCAGCAGCGCGGGCGGACAGGGGGGGAATGAGCAGTTCTTC	CASSAGGQGGNEQFF
-	-	TRBV10-3	TRBJ2-5	TGTGCCATCAGGATTTCGATGCAAGAGACCCAGTACTTC	CAIRISMQETQYF
TRBD2	many	TRBV7-2	TRBJ2-3	TGTGCCAGCAGCTCCTCGCTAGCGGGAGCAAAAGATACGCAGTATTTT	CASSSSLAGAKDTQYF
-	many	TRBV6-1	TRBJ1-5	TGTGCCAGCGCCCGGCAAGGACAGCCCCAGCATTTT	CASARQGQPQHF
-	-	TRBV6-1	TRBJ1-3	TGTGCCAGCAGCGCAGGGGTCCTCGGAAACACCATATATTTT	CASSAGVLGNTIYF
TRBD1	-	TRBV2	TRBJ1-2	TGTGCCAGCAGTGAATCGGAGGGGGCGTCTGGCTACACCTTC	CASSESEGASGYTF
TRBD1	many	TRBV7-2	TRBJ1-1	TGTGCCAGCAGCGTAAGCCCGGGGACAGGGGGAACTGAAGCTTTCTTT	CASSVSPGTGGTEAFF
-	-	TRBV19	TRBJ1-3	TGTGCCAGTAGTATACAGGCATACACCATATATTTT	CASSIQAYTIYF
-	many	TRBV7-2	TRBJ2-2	TGTGCCAGCAGCTTAGTTTCAGATACCGGGGAGCTGTTTTTT	CASSLVSDTGELFF
TRBD1	-	TRBV19	TRBJ1-2	TGTGCCAGTAGTACCGGGGACAGCCAGAGCTATGGCTACACCTTC	CASSTGDSQSYGYTF
TRBD1	-	TRBV25-1	TRBJ1-1	TGTGCCAGCAGTTTCCAGACAGGGCGAAACACTGAAGCTTTCTTT	CASSFQTGRNTEAFF